These T cell receptor beta chains were read from a single sample in a study of blood T cell repertoires in COVID-19. The table came from immunoSEQ multiplex PCR; TCRdb's copy has only in-frame clones and leaves some out. The sample records 200,000 to 250,000 clones, roughly 86% being singletons. The specimen sequenced was peripheral blood. The source of these receptors is a woman aged 45 to 65 with active or convalescent COVID-19. Each CDR3 is given with its conserved first and last residue. D genes are given only for firm matches. Clone size is not always given. Where it is, it says once, few, many or a class for expanded clones.

>few|TRBJ2-2|TRBV7-2|TRBD2
CASSLGRLAGVNTGELFF
TGTGCCAGCAGCTTAGGTCGGTTAGCGGGGGTGAACACCGGGGAGCTGTTTTTT
>-|TRBJ1-5|TRBV28|TRBD1
CASSYPDRSQPQHF
TGTGCCAGCAGTTACCCGGACAGGTCTCAGCCCCAGCATTTT
>-|TRBJ2-7|TRBV11-2|TRBD2
CASSLGGSEQYF
TGTGCCAGCAGCTTGGGGGGGAGCGAGCAGTACTTC
>-|TRBJ2-7|TRBV11-2|TRBD1
CASSFGNRGSYEQYF
TGTGCCAGCAGCTTCGGCAACAGGGGCTCCTACGAGCAGTACTTC
>-|TRBJ1-4|TRBV6-2/TRBV6-3|-
CASSYSGQPDANEKLFF
TGTGCCAGCAGTTACTCAGGACAGCCCGACGCTAATGAAAAACTGTTTTTT
>-|TRBJ1-3|TRBV9|-
CASSVGAVSSGNTIYF
TGTGCCAGCAGCGTAGGGGCCGTATCCTCTGGAAACACCATATATTTT
>-|TRBJ2-3|TRBV14|-
CASSQEILLPPVTQYF
TGTGCCAGCAGCCAAGAAATATTGCTCCCCCCGGTTACGCAGTATTTT
>-|TRBJ2-7|TRBV5-1|TRBD1
CASSRDRGGTPYEQYF
TGCGCCAGCAGCAGGGACAGGGGAGGGACCCCCTACGAGCAGTACTTC
>-|TRBJ2-1|TRBV27|-
CASSLASHNEQFF
TGTGCCAGCAGTTTGGCCTCCCACAATGAGCAGTTCTTC
>-|TRBJ2-1|TRBV2|TRBD1
CASSEDRTYYNEQFF
TGTGCCAGCAGTGAGGACAGGACTTACTACAATGAGCAGTTCTTC
>-|TRBJ1-1|TRBV3-1/TRBV3-2|-
CASSQETGLEAFF
TGTGCCAGCAGCCAAGAGACGGGACTTGAAGCTTTCTTT
>-|TRBJ1-2|TRBV15|-
CATSRDVLRYTF
TGTGCCACCAGCAGAGATGTACTTCGCTACACCTTC
>-|TRBJ1-1|TRBV7-3|-
CASSNGTYTEAFF
TGTGCCAGCAGCAATGGGACATACACTGAAGCTTTCTTT
>-|TRBJ1-2|TRBV28|TRBD1
CASTPPDRIFYGYTF
TGTGCCAGCACTCCGCCGGACAGGATTTTCTATGGCTACACCTTC
>-|TRBJ1-5|TRBV15|TRBD1
CATSRDPGQGTSNQPQHF
TGTGCCACCAGCAGAGACCCGGGACAGGGGACTAGCAATCAGCCCCAGCATTTT
>-|TRBJ2-1|TRBV5-1|TRBD1
CASSLGRTGYNEQFF
TGCGCCAGCAGCTTGGGGCGGACAGGGTACAATGAGCAGTTCTTC
>-|TRBJ1-2|TRBV4-1|TRBD1
CASSPTSSGGRRDGYTF
TGCGCCAGCAGCCCAACAAGTTCAGGGGGCAGGAGGGATGGCTACACCTTC
>-|TRBJ2-1|TRBV10-1|TRBD2
CASSNRLAGGDEQFF
TGCGCCAGCAGTAACCGACTAGCGGGAGGCGATGAGCAGTTCTTC